This entry describes one T cell receptor beta chain. This clonotype came up many times. The antigen it binds to is not known. Qualities for individual bases were not recorded, and no much larger clone is one base off. This entry comes from a study of CD8 T cells in ankylosing spondylitis (dated by TCRdb to the late 2010s). At the level of the whole study: T cell receptor beta repertoires were profiled in healthy donors and ankylosing spondylitis patients so that disease-linked TCR variants could be found. Samples of peripheral blood were taken, and for ankylosing spondylitis patients, synovial fluid was collected as well. In total, the full study cohort was made up of 95 to 110 healthy donors and about two dozen ankylosing spondylitis patients.

According to the germline V gene, CDR1 reads SGDLS and CDR2 reads YYNGEE. The trim is 6 bases for V and 0 bases for J, with a gap of 10 bases between the germline ends. The CDR3 covers 15 residues, taking in both the cysteine and the phenylalanine. The only DNA kept is the CDR3, 45 bases in frame from the first base. Beyond this particular receptor, the publication reports: A TCR beta motif of about 8 highly homologous amino acid variants appeared characteristic of blood from ankylosing spondylitis patients. The disease-linked clones had a CD8+ phenotype and were found at relatively low frequencies in peripheral blood. Some of the motif variants had been reported before in the synovial fluid and blood of reactive arthritis patients, a finding that suggests common disease-initiation mechanisms. The disease-linked clones were reported as significantly enriched in matched synovial fluid samples from ankylosing spondylitis patients.

TCRdb lists the instrument as Illumina HiSeq 2500. Quantitative 5'-RACE with molecular barcodes was the method used to prepare the TCR beta libraries. The published analysis was carried out like this. Disease-linked TCR variants were identified with a new computational method built on a probabilistic model of VDJ rearrangement. TCRdb's own reprocessing of the public reads used fastp at Q25 and MiXCR and kept productive beta chains. Here each entry gathers all rows of one CDR3 protein and keeps the most common genes and DNA. These V and J calls derive from TCRdb rather than the authors' analysis. A total of about 39,000 distinct CDR3 sequences appear in this sample, 3% to 3.5% of them only once. Around 2.8% of the sample rests with the top ten.

The sample consisted of blood, either unsorted or a sorted T cell fraction (not recorded which). The rearrangement joined TRBV9 to TRBJ2-6, with TRBD2 tentatively as D gene (5 bases match). This TCR came from a male donor with ankylosing spondylitis or in good health (not recorded which). The CDR3 in this case is CASTPRGSGANVLTF. The sequenced DNA: TGTGCCAGCACCCCCCGGGGCTCTGGGGCCAACGTCCTGACTTTC.